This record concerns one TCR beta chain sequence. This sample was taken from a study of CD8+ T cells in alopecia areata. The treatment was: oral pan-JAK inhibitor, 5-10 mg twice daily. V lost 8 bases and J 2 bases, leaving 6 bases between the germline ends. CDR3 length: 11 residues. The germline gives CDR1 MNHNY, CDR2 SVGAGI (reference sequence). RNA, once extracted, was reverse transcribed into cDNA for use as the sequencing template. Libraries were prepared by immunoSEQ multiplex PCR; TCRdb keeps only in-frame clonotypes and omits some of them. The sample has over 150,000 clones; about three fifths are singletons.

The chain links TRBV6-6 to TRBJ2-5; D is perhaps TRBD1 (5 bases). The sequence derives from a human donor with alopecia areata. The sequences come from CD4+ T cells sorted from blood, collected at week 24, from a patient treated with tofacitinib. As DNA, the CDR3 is TGTGCCAGCCAGGGACAAGAGACCCAGTACTTC. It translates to CASQGQETQYF.